Listed below are T cell receptor beta chains from one sample, sequenced in a study of Ad26.COV2.S vaccination and SARS-CoV-2 variants. Sequenced by immunoSEQ multiplex PCR; TCRdb stores in-frame clones only, minus some. The table has about 460,000 clones, 89% seen once. Sequenced material: peripheral blood, taken in a trial of Ad26.COV2.S vaccine versus placebo. Receptors originate from a person between 18 and 59 years old who received the Ad26.COV2.S COVID-19 vaccine or a placebo. Each CDR3 is given with its conserved first and last residue.

>TRBV3-1/TRBV3-2
CASSQLPSGSEKLFF
>TRBV7-9
CASSSPSGATNEKLFF
>TRBV7-2
CASSSRTGPSYEQYF
>TRBV14
CASSQVAGWETQYF
>TRBV5-1
CASSLGSPGRTEAFF
>TRBV12-3/TRBV12-4
CASRQRGYGYTF
>TRBV4-1
CASSQATAIEQFF
>TRBV5-1
CASSLVIGSRNTEAFF
>TRBV7-2
CASSKPQGLAGGWETQYF
>TRBV28
CASSGSWGSYGYTF
>TRBV6-2/TRBV6-3
CASSYTGTYEQYF
>TRBV2
CASRSGTAGELFF
>TRBV10-1
CASSESGTHCQPQHF
>TRBV5-4
CASSLDSSQPQHF
>TRBV27
CASSLGTAYEQYF
>TRBV12-3/TRBV12-4
CASSFGWHSQYF
>TRBV5-5
CASSLRTAGNTIYF
>TRBV7-2
CAIQRGAYNEQFF
>TRBV2
CASSTGHQNEKLFF
>TRBV6-2/TRBV6-3
CASSYPGPAGF
>TRBV27
CASSEQGNGYTF
>TRBV6-5
CASSYRLAGKNTEAFF
>TRBV6-2/TRBV6-3
CASSFGRGNYGYTF
>TRBV10-3
CAICGVNTEAFF
>TRBV7-8
CASSAQTDLNTGELFF
>TRBV18
CASSLNRDTEAFF
>TRBV9
CASSKRGQGAYEQYF
>TRBV14
CASSHFSSGTGELFF
>TRBV6-5
CASSYAEYNSPLHF
>TRBV7-9
CASSAKGLRNTEAFF
>TRBV15
CATSSPGLAGVDEQYF
>TRBV7-9
CASSLGGGSNQPQHF
>TRBV6-5
CASSTTAGGYTF
>TRBV24-1
CATSETVLATQYF
>TRBV6-5
CASSSGTGGRQPQHF
>TRBV27
CASSLVAGDRVGEQYF
>TRBV29-1
CSVVKGRDGNEQFF
>TRBV2
CASRGRIVDRELDAGANVLTF
>TRBV6-1
CASSERGQRNTEAFF
>TRBV30
CAWRIQGDEQYF
>TRBV7-3
CASSLDSLNTGELFF
>TRBV19
CASSRSRDRVLQPQHF
>TRBV30
CAWRAAGGEETQYF
>TRBV11-1
CASSQQGLYGYTF
>TRBV6-5
CASSYSSGNSPLHF
>TRBV5-1
CASSRQDGELFF
>TRBV3-1/TRBV3-2
CASSQGTGARGEKLFF
>TRBV5-1
CASSQGQGIYEQYF
>TRBV28
CASSSPRDRYYQPQHF
>TRBV19
CASSISHLSQSNQPQHF
>TRBV7-9
CASSLGDRINTGELFF
>TRBV5-1
CASSHRLAGNEQYF
>TRBV7-2
CASSLVGVSTDTQYF
>TRBV5-1
CASSRQASYTGELFF